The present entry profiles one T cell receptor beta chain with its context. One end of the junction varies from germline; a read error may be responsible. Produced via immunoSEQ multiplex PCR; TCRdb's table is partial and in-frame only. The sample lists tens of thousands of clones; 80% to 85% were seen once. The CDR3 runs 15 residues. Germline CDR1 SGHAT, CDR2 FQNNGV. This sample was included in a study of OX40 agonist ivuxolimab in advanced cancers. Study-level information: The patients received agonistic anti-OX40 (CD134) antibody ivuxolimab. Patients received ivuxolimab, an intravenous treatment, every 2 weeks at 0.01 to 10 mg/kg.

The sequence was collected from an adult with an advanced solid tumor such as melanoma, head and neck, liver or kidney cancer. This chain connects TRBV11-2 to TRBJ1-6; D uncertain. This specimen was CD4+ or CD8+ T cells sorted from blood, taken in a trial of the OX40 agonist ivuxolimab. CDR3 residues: CASTPLGSYNSPFHF. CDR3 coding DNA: TGTGCCAGCACCCCCTTAGGGTCCTATAATTCACCCTTCCACTTT. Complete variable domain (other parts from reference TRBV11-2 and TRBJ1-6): EAGVAQSPRYKIIEKRQSVAFWCNPISGHATLYWYQQILGQGPKLLIQFQNNGVVDDSQLPKDRFSAERLKGVDSTLKIQPAKLEDSAVYLCASTPLGSYNSPFHFGNGTRLTVT.